This T cell receptor beta chain was recovered during a study of shared clonotypes between healthy human individuals. Study results and limitations: Few donors limited the genetic and exposure-history diversity represented.

The test was conducted at deep level. Data came from immunoSEQ multiplex PCR; TCRdb stores just in-frame clones and leaves some out. Altogether some 1 million clones are present, around 74% being singletons, with the ten largest covering approximately 1.3%. In this sample, this clone turned up many times. Its antigen is as yet unknown. The TCR comes from a man aged 18 to 30 in good health. The sequenced sample consisted of memory CD4+ T cells sorted from blood. Stated subset: CD45RA-negative fraction.

The CDR3 region is CASSFSGAEGAQYF. In DNA, the CDR3 is TGTGCCAGCAGCTTCAGCGGGGCCGAAGGAGCCCAGTACTTC. This chain joins TRBV7-3 and TRBJ2-5, with TRBD2 matching 7 bases. CDR1 is SGHTA and CDR2 is FQGTGA in the germline V gene. The CDR3 spans 14 residues. V shed 3 bases and J 9 bases; nucleotides not matched to a gene: 10.